This TCR beta chain was profiled in a study of blood T cell repertoires in COVID-19. Original processing notes: The authors estimated nucleated cell counts from reference gene primer amplification. The table came from immunoSEQ multiplex PCR; TCRdb's copy has only in-frame clones and leaves some out. V and J calls and clone size come straight from that table; D and trimming were deduced from the DNA. The sample lists some 150,000 clones, roughly 86% occurring once. The CDR3 loop spans 16 amino acids. Germline V gene lookup returns CDR1 LGHDT and CDR2 YNNKEL (reference sequence). Unmatched junction bases numbered 5, after V lost 0 bases and J lost 2 bases.

The clonotype originates from a human donor in a cohort sampled during active COVID-19. The rearrangement uses TRBV3-1 (or the pseudogene TRBV3-2) and TRBJ2-3; 7 positions match TRBD2. Input material: peripheral blood. The CDR3: CASSQDGLAATDTQYF. CDR3 coding DNA: TGTGCCAGCAGCCAAGATGGGCTAGCGGCCACAGATACGCAGTATTTT.